Presented here are 10 T cell receptor beta chains from one specimen sequenced in a study of blood T cell repertoires in COVID-19. TCRdb's copy holds only in-frame clones and misses some; the assay was immunoSEQ multiplex PCR. Among fewer than 350,000 clones, approximately 83% were seen once, and the ten largest hold roughly 2.3%. Sequenced material: PBMCs or T cells enriched from blood (not recorded which). The origin of the receptors is a man younger than 45 who had recovered from COVID-19.

The chain combines TRBV3-1 (or the pseudogene TRBV3-2) with TRBJ1-5; 7 bases fit TRBD1. V was clipped by 1 base and J by 2 bases; unmatched bases: 2. CDR3 length equals 15 residues. Germline V gene data show CDR1 as LGHDT and CDR2 as YNNKEL (reference sequence). CDR3 sequence (DNA): TGTGCCAGCAGCCAAGGACAGGGAGGCAATCAGCCCCAGCATTTT. Amino acids: CASSQGQGGNQPQHF.

V is TRBV29-1 and J is TRBJ1-4, with a weak D call TRBD1 (6 bases). The CDR3 consists of 14 residues. CDR1 is SQVTM, CDR2 ANQGSEA, per germline. The ends were cut back, 3 bases at V and 8 bases at J, with 16 bases in the middle. CDR3 sequence: CSVDMGAAGEKLFF. As DNA, the CDR3 is TGCAGCGTTGATATGGGGGCTGCAGGCGAAAAACTGTTTTTT. The full variable domain, in which reference TRBV29-1 and TRBJ1-4 provide the parts outside the CDR3, is SAVISQKPSRDICQRGTSLTIQCQVDSQVTMMFWYRQQPGQSLTLIATANQGSEATYESGFVIDKFPISRPNLTFSTLTVSNMSPEDSSIYLCSVDMGAAGEKLFFGSGTQLSVL.

V and J are TRBV18 and TRBJ1-3; 8 bases agree with TRBD1. Trimming cost V 1 base and J 0 bases; bases outside gene matches: 5. Germline-derived CDR1 and CDR2 are KGHSH and LQKENI. The CDR3 consists of 17 residues. This CDR3 is CASSPRQGAYSGNTIYF. The CDR3 DNA reads TGTGCCAGCTCACCACGGCAGGGGGCTTACTCTGGAAACACCATATATTTT. Drawing the rest from reference TRBV18 and TRBJ1-3, the complete variable domain is NAGVMQNPRHLVRRRGQEARLRCSPMKGHSHVYWYRQLPEEGLKFMVYLQKENIIDESGMPKERFSAEFPKEGPSILRIQQVVRGDSAAYFCASSPRQGAYSGNTIYFGEGSWLTVV.

The rearrangement joins TRBV3-1 (or the pseudogene TRBV3-2) to TRBJ1-1; D might be TRBD1 (5 bases). In germline, CDR1 is LGHDT, CDR2 YNNKEL (reference sequence). The CDR3 has 13 residues. The V gene lost 4 bases and the J gene lost 0 bases, with 6 bases spanning the gap. The CDR3 region is CASSPDMNTEAFF. The CDR3 DNA reads TGTGCCAGCAGCCCGGACATGAACACTGAAGCTTTCTTT.

This chain links TRBV19 with TRBJ1-1; 9 bases map to TRBD1. Trimming removed 2 bases from V and 2 bases from J; junction bases left unmatched: 0. This CDR3 is built from 14 residues. CDR1 is LNHDA, CDR2 SQIVND, per germline (reference sequence). The CDR3, as DNA: TGTGCCAGTAGTATAACAGGGGGCAACACTGAAGCTTTCTTT. This gives the protein CASSITGGNTEAFF.

The chain uses TRBV5-6 and TRBJ1-1; D is undetermined. CDR3 size: 11 residues. Trimming took 1 base from V and 11 from J, leaving 9 bases between them. The germline gives CDR1 SGHDT, CDR2 YYEEEE. CDR3 amino acids: CASSLYTEAFF. CDR3 coding DNA: TGTGCCAGCAGCTTGTATACAGAGGCTTTCTTT.

The chain carries TRBV30 and TRBJ2-7; a possible D gene is TRBD2 (6 bases). Germline loops: CDR1 GTSNPN, CDR2 SVGIG (reference sequence). The CDR3 runs to 13 residues. The V end was cut by 2 bases, the J end by 2 bases, with 10 bases between. The chain's CDR3 is CAWSLGRAYEQYF. The CDR3 coding sequence is TGTGCCTGGAGTCTCGGGAGAGCCTACGAGCAGTACTTC.

The rearrangement links TRBV20-1 to TRBJ2-7; no firm D call. Germline V CDR1 and CDR2: DFQATT, SNEGSKA (reference sequence). CDR3 length: 11 residues. V lost 3 bases and J lost 1, with 4 bases in between. The CDR3, as DNA: TGCAGTGCTAGCACTTCCTACGAGCAGTACTTC. It encodes CSASTSYEQYF.

The chain carries TRBV2 and TRBJ1-1, with 9 bases matching TRBD1. This CDR3 contains 14 residues. V lost 4 bases and J lost 3; bases outside the gene matches: 3. The V gene's germline CDR1 is SNHLY and CDR2 FYNNEI. The CDR3 DNA reads TGTGCCAGCAGTGGGGACAGGGACTACACTGAAGCTTTCTTT. Translated: CASSGDRDYTEAFF.

This clone was recorded only once. This chain uses TRBV27 with TRBJ1-5, with 7 nucleotides matching TRBD1. Germline CDR1 reads MNHEY; CDR2 reads SMNVEV (reference sequence). There are 14 residues in the CDR3. Unmatched junction bases numbered 3, after V lost 3 bases and J lost 4 bases. Written as DNA, the CDR3 is TGTGCCAGCAGTTTGGACAGGATTAATCAGCCCCAGCATTTT. Translation gives CASSLDRINQPQHF.